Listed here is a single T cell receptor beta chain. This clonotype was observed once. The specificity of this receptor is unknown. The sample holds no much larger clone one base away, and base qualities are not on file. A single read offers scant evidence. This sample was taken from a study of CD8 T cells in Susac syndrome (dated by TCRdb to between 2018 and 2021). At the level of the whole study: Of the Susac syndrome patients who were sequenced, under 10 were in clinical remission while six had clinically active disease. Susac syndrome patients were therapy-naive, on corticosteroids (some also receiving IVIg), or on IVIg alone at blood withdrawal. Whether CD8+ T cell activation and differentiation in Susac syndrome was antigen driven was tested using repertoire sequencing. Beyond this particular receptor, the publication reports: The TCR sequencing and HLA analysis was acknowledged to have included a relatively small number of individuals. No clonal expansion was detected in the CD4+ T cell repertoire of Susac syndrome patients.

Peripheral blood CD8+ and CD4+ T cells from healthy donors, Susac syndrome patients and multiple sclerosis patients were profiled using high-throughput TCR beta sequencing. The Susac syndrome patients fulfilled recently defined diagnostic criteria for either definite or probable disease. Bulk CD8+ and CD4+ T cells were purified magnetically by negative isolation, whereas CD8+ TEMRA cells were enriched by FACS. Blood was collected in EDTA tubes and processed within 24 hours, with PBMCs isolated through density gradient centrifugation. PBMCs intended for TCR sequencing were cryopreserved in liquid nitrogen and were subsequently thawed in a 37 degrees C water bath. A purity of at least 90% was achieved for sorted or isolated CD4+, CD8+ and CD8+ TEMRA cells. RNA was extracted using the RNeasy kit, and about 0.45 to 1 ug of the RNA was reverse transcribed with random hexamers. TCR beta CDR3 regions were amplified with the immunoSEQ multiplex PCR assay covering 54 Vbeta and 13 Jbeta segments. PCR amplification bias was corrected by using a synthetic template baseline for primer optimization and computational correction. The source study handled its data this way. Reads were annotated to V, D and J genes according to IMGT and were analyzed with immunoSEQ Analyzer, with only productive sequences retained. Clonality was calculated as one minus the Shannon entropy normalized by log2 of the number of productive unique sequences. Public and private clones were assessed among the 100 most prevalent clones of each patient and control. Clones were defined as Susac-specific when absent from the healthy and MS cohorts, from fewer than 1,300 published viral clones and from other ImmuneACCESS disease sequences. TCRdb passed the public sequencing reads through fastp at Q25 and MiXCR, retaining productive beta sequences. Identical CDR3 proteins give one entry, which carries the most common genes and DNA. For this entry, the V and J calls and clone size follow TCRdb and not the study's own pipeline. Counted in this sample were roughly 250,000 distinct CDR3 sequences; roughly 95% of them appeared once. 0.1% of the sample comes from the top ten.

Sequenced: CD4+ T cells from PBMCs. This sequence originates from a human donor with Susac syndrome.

The nucleotide sequence is given as TGTGCCAGCAGTTTAGGGTCAGACTACAATGAGCAGTTCTTC. Its translation is CASSLGSDYNEQFF. This chain is built from TRBV12-3 or TRBV12-4 and TRBJ2-1, with no reliable assignment of the D segment. There are 14 amino acids in the CDR3, from cysteine to phenylalanine inclusive. The entry retains the CDR3 DNA only, 42 bases that are in frame from base 1. V gives up 1 base and J gives up 3 bases, and the segment between their germline ends measures 7 bases.